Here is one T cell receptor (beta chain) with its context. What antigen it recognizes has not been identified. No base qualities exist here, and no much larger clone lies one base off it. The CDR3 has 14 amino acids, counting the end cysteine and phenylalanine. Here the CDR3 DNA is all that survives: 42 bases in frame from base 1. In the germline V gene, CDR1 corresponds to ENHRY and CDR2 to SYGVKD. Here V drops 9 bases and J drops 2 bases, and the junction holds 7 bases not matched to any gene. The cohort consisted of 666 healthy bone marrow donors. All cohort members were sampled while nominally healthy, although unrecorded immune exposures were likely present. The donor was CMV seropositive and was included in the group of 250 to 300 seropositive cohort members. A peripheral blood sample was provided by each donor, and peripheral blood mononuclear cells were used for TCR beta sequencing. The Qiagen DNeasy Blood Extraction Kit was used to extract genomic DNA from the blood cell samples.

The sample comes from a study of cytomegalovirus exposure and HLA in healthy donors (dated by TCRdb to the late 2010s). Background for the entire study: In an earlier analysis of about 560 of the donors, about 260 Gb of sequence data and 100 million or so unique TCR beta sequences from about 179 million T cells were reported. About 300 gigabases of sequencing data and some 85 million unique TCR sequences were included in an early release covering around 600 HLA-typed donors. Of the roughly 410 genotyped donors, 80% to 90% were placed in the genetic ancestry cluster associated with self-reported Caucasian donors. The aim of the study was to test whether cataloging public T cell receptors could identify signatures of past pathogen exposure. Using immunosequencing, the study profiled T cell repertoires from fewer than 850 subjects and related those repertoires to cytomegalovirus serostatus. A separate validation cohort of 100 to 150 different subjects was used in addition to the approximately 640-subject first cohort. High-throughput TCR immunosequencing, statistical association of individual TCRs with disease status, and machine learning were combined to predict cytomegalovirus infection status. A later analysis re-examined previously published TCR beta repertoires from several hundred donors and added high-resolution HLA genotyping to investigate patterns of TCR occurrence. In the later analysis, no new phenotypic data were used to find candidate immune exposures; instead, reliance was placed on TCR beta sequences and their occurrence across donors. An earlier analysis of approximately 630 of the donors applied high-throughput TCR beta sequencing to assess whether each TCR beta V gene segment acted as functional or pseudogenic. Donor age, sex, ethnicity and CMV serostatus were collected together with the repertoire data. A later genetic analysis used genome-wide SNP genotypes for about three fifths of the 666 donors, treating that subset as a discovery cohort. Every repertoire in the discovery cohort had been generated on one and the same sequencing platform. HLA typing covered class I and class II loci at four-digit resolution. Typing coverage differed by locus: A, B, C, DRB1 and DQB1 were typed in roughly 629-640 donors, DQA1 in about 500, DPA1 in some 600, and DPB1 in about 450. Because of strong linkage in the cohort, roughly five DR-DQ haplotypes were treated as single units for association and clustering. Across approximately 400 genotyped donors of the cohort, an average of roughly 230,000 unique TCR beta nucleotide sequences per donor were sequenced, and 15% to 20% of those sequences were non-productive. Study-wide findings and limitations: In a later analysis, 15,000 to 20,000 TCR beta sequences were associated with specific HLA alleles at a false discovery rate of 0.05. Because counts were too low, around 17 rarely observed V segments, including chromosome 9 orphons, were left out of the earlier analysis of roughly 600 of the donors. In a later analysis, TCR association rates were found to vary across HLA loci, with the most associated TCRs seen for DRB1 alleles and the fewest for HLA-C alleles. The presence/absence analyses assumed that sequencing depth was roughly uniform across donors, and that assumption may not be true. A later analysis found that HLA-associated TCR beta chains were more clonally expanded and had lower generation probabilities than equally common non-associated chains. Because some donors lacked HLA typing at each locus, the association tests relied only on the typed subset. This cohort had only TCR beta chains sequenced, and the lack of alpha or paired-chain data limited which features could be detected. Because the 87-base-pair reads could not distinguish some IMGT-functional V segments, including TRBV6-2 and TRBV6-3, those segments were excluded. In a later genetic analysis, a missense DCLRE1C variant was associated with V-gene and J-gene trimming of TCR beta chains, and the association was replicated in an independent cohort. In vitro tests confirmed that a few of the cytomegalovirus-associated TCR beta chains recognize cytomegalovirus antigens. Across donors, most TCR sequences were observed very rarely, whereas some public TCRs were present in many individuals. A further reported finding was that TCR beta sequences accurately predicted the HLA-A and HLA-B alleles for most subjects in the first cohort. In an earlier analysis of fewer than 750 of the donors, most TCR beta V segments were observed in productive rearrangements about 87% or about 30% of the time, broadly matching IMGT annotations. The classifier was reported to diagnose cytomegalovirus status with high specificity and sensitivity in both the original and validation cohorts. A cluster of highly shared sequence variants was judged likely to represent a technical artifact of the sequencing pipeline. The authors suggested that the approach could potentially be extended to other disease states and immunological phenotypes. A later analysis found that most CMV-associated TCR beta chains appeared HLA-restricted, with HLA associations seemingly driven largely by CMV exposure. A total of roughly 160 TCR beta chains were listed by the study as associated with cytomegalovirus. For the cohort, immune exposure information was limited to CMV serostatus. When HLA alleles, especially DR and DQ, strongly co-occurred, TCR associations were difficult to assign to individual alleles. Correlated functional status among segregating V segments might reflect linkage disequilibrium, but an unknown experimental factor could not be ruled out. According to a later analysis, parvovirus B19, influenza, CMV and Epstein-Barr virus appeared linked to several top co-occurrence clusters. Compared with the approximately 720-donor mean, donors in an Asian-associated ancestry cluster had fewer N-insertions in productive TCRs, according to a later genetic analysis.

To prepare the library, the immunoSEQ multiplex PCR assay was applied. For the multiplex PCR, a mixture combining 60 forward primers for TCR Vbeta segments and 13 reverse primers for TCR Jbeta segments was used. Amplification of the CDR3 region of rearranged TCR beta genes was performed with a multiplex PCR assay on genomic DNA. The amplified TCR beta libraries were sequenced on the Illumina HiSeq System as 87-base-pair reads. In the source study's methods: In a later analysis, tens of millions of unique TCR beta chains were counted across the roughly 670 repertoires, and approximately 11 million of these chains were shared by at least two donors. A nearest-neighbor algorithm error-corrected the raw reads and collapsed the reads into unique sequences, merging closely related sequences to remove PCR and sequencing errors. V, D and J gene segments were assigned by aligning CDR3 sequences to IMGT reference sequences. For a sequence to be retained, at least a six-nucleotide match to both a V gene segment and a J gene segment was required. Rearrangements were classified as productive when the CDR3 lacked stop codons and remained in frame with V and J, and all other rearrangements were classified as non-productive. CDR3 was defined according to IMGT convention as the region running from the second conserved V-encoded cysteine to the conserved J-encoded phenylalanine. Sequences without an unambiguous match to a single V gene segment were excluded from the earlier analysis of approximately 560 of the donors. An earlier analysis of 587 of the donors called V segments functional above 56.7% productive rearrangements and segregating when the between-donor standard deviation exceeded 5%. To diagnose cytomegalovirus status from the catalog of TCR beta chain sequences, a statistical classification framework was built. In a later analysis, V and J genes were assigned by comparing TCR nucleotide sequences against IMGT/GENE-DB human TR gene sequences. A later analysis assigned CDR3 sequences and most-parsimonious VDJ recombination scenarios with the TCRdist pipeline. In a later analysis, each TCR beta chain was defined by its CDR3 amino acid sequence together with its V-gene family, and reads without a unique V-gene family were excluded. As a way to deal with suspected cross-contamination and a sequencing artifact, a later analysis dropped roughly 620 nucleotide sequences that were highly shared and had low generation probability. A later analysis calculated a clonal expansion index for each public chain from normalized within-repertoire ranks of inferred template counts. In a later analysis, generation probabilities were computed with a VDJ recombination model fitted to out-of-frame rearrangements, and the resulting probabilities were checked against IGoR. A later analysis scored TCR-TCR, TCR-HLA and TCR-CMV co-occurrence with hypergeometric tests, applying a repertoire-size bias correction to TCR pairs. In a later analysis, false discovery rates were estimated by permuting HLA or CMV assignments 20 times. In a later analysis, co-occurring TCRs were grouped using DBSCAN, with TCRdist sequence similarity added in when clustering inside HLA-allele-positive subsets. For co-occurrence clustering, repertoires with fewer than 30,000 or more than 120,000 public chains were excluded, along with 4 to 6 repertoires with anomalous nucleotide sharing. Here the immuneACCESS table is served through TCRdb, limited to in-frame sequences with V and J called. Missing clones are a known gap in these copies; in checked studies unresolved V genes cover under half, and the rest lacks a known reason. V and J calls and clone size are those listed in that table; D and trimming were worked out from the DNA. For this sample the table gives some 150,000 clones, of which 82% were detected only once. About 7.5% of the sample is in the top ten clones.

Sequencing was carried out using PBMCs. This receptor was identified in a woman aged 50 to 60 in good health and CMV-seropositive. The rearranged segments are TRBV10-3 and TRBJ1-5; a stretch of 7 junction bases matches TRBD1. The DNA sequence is TGTGCCATAGGCGACAGGGACGGCAATCAGCCCCAGCATTTT. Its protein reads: CAIGDRDGNQPQHF.